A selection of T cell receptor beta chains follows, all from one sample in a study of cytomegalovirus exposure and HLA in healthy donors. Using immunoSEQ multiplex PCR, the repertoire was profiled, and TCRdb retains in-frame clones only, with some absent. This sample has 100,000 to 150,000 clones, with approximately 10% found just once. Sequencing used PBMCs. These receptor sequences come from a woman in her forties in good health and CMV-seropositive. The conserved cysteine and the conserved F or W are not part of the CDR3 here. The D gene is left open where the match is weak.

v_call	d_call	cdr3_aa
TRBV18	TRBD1	ASSGQGSMNTEAF
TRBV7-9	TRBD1	ASSAPPGQGADRQY
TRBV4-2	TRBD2	ASSKIGTRGFNEQF
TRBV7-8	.	ASSLRRVGIGAVGNTEAF
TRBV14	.	ASSQEEGTYEQY
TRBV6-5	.	ASSYTHRPGANVLT
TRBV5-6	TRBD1	ASSPRRTGDNEKLF
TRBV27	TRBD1	ASGPPGGRGYT
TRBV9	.	ASSVAGTALTQY
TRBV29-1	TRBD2	SVEGLAGGRISTDTQY
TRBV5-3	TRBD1	ARSSRDREGQETQY
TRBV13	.	ASSLFGQINYGYT
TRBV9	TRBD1	ASGQGQPTDTQY
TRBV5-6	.	ASSLRQALTDTQY
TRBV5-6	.	ARSDIDRTEAF
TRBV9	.	ASSVGRTASYYEQY
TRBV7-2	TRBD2	ASSSLLAGVDEQY
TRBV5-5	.	ASSLRVTGANVLT
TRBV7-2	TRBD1	ASSLRAETGNEKLF
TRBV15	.	ATSGRGEHEKLF
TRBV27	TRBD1	ASSALAGTGGRGYT
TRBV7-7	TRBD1	ARNRPGQGVYEQY
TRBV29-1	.	SVAMVTGPRGEAF
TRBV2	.	ASSSVAAYEQY
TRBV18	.	ASSQRVDTGELF
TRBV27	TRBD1	ASSLNSDRGSNQPQH
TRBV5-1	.	ASSSSPNSPLH
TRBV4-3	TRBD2	ASSQHRLAPGETQY
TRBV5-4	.	ASSQQGINQETQY
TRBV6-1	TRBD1	ASSGITGAQETQY
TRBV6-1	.	ASRTGTAVVQDL
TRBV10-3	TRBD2	AISDPGTSGETQY
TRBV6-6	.	ASRDAQGYPNSPLH
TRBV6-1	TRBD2	ASNNGLAYEQY
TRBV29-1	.	SVVRGVDEQY
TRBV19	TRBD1	ASSITRGAGGASRLQPQH
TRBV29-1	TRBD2	SVHRWETSGSNTGELF
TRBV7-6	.	ASSLIEEANTEAF
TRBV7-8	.	ASSLARTGYGYT
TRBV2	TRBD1	ASRGSGTGKNEQY
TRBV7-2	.	ASSLSGGQPQH
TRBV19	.	ASKNMNTEAF
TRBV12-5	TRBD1	ASGPQGVTEAF
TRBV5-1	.	ASSFRTMTDTQY